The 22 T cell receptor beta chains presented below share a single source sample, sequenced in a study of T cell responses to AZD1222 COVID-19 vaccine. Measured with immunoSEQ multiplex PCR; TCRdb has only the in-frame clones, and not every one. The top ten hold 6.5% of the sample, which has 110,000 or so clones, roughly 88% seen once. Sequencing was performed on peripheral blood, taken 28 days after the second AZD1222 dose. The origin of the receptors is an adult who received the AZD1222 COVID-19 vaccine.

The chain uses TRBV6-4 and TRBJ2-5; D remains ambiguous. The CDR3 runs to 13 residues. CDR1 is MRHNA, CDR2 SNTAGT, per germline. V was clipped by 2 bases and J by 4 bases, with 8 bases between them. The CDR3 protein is CASSDPDRETQYF. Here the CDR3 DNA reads TGTGCCAGCAGTGACCCCGACCGAGAGACCCAGTACTTC.

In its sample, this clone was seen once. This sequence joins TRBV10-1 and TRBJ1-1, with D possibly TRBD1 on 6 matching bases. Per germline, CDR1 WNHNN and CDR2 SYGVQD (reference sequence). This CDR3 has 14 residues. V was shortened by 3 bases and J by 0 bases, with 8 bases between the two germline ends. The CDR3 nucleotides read TGCGCCAGCAGTGAAGGGACACTGAACACTGAAGCTTTCTTT. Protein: CASSEGTLNTEAFF.

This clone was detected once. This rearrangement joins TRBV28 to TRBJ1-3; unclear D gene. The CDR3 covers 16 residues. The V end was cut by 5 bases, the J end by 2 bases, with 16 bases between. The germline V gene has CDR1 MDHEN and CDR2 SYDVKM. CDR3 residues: CASSLGPQTAGNTIYF. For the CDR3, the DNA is TGTGCCAGCAGTCTCGGGCCTCAAACGGCTGGAAACACCATATATTTT.

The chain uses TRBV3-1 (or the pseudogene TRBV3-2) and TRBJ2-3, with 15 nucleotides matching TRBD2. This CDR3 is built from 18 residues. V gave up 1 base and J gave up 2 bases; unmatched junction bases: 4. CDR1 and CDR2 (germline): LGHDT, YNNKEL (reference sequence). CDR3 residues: CASSQAGLAGGLTDTQYF. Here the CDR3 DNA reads TGTGCCAGCAGCCAAGCGGGACTAGCGGGGGGACTCACAGATACGCAGTATTTT.

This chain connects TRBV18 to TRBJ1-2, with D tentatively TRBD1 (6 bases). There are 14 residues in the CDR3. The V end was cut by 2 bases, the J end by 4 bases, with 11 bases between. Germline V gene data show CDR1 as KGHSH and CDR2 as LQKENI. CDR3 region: CASSPRTELYGYTF. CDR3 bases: TGTGCCAGCTCACCAAGGACAGAACTCTATGGCTACACCTTC.

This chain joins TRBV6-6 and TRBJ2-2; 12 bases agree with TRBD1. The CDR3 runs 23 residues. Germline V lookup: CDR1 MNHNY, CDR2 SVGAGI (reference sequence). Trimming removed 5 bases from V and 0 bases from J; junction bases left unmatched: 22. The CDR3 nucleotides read TGTGCCAGCAGTCCCGGTCCCCGGGGCCCGGGACAGGGGGCAAGATCGAACACCGGGGAGCTGTTTTTT. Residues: CASSPGPRGPGQGARSNTGELFF.

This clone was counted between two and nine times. This chain's CDR3 is CASSLQGFGELFF. The CDR3 DNA reads TGTGCCAGCAGCCTACAGGGGTTCGGGGAGCTGTTTTTT. The chain is built from TRBV12-3 or TRBV12-4 and TRBJ2-2, with TRBD1 identical over 7 bases. This CDR3 is built from 13 residues. V gave up 6 bases and J gave up 7 bases; unmatched junction bases: 5.

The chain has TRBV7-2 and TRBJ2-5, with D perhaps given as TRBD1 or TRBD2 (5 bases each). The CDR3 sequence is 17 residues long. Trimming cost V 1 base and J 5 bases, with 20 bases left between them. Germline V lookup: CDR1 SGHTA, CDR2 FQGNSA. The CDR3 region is CASSLGRGTVPLETQYF. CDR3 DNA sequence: TGTGCCAGCAGCTTAGGGCGAGGGACGGTTCCTCTGGAGACCCAGTACTTC. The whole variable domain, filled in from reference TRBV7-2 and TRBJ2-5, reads GAGVSQSPSNKVTEKGKDVELRCDPISGHTALYWYRQSLGQGLEFLIYFQGNSAPDKSGLPSDRFSAERTGGSVSTLTIQRTQQEDSAVYLCASSLGRGTVPLETQYFGPGTRLLVL.

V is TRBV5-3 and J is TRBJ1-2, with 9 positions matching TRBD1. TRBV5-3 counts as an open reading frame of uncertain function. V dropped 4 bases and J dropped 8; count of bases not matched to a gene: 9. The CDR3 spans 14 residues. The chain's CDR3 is CARSSQTGGEGYTF. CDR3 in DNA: TGTGCCAGAAGCAGTCAAACAGGGGGCGAAGGCTACACCTTC.

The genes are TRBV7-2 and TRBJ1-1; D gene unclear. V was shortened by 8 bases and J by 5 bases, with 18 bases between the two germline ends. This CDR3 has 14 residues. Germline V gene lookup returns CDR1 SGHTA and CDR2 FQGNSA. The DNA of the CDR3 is TGTGCCAGCGCCCCGCAGGTTGGGGAAACTGAAGCTTTCTTT. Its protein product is CASAPQVGETEAFF.

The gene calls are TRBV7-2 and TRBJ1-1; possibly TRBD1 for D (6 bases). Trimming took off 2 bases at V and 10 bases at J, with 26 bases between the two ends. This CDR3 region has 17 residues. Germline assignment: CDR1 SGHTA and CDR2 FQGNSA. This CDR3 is CASSLKWEGVLFGGAFF. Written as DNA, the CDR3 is TGTGCCAGCAGCTTAAAGTGGGAGGGGGTCTTATTCGGTGGAGCTTTCTTT.

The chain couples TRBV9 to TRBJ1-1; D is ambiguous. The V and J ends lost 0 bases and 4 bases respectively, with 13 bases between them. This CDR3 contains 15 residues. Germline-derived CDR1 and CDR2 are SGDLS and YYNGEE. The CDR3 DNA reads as TGTGCCAGCAGCGTAGACGTGGGCTTGGGCACTGAAGCTTTCTTT. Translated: CASSVDVGLGTEAFF.

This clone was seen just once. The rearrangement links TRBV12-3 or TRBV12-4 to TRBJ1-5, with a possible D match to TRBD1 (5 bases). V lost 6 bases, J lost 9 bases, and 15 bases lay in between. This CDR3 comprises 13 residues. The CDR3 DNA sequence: TGTGCCAGCAGAAGGGACGGCGGGAGGCCCCAGCATTTT. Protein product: CASRRDGGRPQHF.

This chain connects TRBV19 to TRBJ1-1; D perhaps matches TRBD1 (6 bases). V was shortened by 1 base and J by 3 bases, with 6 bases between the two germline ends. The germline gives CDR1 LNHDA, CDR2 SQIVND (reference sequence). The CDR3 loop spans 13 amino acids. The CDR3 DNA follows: TGTGCCAGTAGTATAGCAGGGGACACTGAAGCTTTCTTT. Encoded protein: CASSIAGDTEAFF.

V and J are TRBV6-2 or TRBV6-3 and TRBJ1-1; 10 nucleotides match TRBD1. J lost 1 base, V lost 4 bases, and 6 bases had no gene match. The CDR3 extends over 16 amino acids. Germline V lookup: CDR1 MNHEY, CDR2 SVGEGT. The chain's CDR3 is CASSSGQGPPNTEAFF. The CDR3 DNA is TGTGCCAGCAGTTCGGGACAGGGGCCCCCGAACACTGAAGCTTTCTTT.

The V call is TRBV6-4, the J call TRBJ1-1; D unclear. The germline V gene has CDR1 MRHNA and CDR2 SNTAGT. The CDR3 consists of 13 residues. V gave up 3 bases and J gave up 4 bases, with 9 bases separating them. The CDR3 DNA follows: TGTGCCAGCAGTGAGATGAGCGGCACTGAAGCTTTCTTT. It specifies CASSEMSGTEAFF.

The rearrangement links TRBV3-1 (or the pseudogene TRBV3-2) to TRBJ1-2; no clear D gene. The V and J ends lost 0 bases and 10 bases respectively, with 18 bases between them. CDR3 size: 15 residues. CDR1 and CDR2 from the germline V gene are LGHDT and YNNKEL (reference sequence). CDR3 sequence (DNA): TGTGCCAGCAGCCAAGAGGGTCTACCGGTGGGCCTCTACACCTTC. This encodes CASSQEGLPVGLYTF.

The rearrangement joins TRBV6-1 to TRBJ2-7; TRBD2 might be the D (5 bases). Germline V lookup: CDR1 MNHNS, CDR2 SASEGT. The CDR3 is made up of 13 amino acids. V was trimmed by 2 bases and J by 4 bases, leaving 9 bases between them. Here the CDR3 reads CASSEYRGYEQYF. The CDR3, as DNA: TGTGCCAGCAGTGAATATAGAGGGTACGAGCAGTACTTC.

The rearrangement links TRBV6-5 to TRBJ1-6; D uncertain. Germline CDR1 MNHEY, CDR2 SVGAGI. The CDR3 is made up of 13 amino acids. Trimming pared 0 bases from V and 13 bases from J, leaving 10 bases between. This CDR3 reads CASSYSPRLPLHF. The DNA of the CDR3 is TGTGCCAGCAGTTACTCACCCCGCCTCCCCCTCCACTTT.

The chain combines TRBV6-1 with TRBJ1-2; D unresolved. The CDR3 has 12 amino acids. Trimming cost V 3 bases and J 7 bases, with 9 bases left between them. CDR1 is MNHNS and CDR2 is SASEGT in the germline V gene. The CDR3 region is CASSEQGSGYTF. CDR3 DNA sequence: TGTGCCAGCAGTGAGCAAGGTAGTGGCTACACCTTC.

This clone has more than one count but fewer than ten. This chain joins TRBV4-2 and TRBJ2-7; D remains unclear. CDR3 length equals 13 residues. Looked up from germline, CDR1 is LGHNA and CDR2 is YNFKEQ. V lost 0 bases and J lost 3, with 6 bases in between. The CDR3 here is CASSQDSDYEQYF. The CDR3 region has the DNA TGTGCCAGCAGCCAAGACAGCGACTACGAGCAGTACTTC.

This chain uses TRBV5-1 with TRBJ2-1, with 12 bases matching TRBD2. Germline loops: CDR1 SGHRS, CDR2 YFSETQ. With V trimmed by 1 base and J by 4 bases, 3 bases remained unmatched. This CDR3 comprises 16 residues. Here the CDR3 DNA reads TGCGCCAGCAGCTTGCCCACTAGCGGGGGGTACAATGAGCAGTTCTTC. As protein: CASSLPTSGGYNEQFF.